This TCR beta chain is drawn from a study of T cell responses to AZD1222 COVID-19 vaccine. Assay: immunoSEQ multiplex PCR; the TCRdb copy retains only in-frame clones and omits some. Among about 85,000 clones, 80% to 90% were seen once, and the ten largest hold approximately 8%. Study-level findings and limits: Mapped onto spike, vaccine-associated CD4 TCRs spanned it and were dominant at 160-218 and 743-854. Females made up more of the donors, who were largely white British, and clonal diversity may have come out too low.

As concerns this clone: No antigen is known for it.

Germline-derived CDR1 and CDR2 are SGHRS and YFSETQ. V trimming: 3 bases; J trimming: 5 bases; junction bases outside the gene matches: 7. The CDR3 is 14 amino acids. This receptor was taken from an adult in good health. Source: peripheral blood, taken on day 0 of AZD1222 vaccination. The gene calls are TRBV5-1 and TRBJ1-1, with 7 bases that match TRBD1. As DNA, the CDR3 is TGCGCCAGCAGCTCGACAGGGATGAGAACTGAAGCTTTCTTT. It codes for CASSSTGMRTEAFF.